The source of this TCR beta chain is a study of T cell repertoires in cytomegalovirus infection. In germline, CDR1 is SGHTA, CDR2 FQGNSA. The CDR3 runs to 15 residues. V lost 1 base and J lost 0, with 9 bases in between. MiXCR, applied by TCRdb to the reads, yields one record per CDR3 protein. The table shows 640,000 or so distinct CDR3 sequences, with roughly 33% occurring only once. This clonotype was counted between two and nine times. Its antigen is unidentified. The sequence was obtained from a human donor in good health (CMV status not recorded). Some clones in this sample may be carry-over from other donors' samples. The genes are TRBV7-2 and TRBJ1-2, with no clear D. The source was cultured PBMCs, collected from culture after CMV antigen stimulation. CDR3 amino acids: CASSLGARANYGYTF. CDR3 DNA: TGTGCCAGCAGCTTAGGTGCCAGAGCTAACTATGGCTACACCTTC.